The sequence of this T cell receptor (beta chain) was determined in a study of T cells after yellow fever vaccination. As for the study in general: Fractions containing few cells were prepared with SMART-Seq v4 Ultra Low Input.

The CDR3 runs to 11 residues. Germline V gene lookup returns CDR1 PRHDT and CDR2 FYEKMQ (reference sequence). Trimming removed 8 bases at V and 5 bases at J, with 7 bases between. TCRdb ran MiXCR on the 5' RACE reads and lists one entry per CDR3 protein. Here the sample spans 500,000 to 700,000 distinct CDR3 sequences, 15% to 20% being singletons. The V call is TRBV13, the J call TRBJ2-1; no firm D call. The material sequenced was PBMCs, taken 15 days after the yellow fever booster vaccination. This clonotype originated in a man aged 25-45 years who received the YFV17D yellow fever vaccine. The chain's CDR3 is CASYSNNEQFF. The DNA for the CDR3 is TGTGCCAGCTACTCTAACAATGAGCAGTTCTTC.